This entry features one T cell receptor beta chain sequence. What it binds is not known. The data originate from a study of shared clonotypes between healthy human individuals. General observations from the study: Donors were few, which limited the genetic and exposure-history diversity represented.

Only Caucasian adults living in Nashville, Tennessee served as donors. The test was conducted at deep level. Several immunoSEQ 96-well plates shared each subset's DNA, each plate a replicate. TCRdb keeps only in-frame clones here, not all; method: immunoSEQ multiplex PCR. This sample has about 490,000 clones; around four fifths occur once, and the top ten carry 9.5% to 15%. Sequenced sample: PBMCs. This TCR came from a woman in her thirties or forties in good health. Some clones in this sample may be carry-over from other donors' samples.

The CDR3 sequence is CASSSSDRGWQETQYF. The CDR3 coding sequence is TGTGCCAGCAGTTCCTCGGACAGGGGGTGGCAAGAGACCCAGTACTTC. The rearrangement joins TRBV28 to TRBJ2-5; 10 nucleotides line up with TRBD1. The CDR3 runs 16 residues. V lost 4 bases, J lost 2 bases, and 7 bases stayed unmatched. In germline, CDR1 is MDHEN, CDR2 SYDVKM.